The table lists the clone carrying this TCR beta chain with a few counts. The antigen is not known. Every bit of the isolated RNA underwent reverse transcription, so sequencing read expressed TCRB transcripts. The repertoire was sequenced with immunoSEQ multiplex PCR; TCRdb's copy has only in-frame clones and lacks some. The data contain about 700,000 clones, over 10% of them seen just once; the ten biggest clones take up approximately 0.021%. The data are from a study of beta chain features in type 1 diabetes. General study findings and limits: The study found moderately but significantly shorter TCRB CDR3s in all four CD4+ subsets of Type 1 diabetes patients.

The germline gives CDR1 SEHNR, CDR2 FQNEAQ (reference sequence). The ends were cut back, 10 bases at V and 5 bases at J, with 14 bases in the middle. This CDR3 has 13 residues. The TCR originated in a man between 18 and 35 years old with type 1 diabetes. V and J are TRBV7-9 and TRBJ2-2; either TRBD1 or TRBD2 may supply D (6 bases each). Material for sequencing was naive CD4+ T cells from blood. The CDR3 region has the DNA TGTGCCATCTCTAGGGGGACTACCGGGGAGCTGTTTTTT. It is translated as CAISRGTTGELFF.